The 23 T cell receptor beta chains listed next were all sequenced from one sample in a study of T cell responses to AZD1222 COVID-19 vaccine. Data came from immunoSEQ multiplex PCR; TCRdb stores just in-frame clones and leaves some out. The data contain 95,000 to 110,000 clones, 80% to 95% of them singletons. The sample here was peripheral blood, taken 28 days after the second AZD1222 dose. The receptors were sampled from an adult who received the AZD1222 COVID-19 vaccine.

This chain links TRBV7-9 with TRBJ1-6; 7 bases line up with TRBD1. The CDR3 consists of 16 residues. CDR1 SEHNR and CDR2 FQNEAQ come from the germline V gene (reference sequence). V was clipped by 3 bases and J by 5 bases; unmatched bases: 7. CDR3 DNA: TGTGCCAGCAGCTTTTTTGGGACAGCACATAATTCACCCCTCCACTTT. Amino acids: CASSFFGTAHNSPLHF.

The chain couples TRBV18 to TRBJ1-1, with D possibly being TRBD1 (6 bases). Between the trimmed V and J ends, which lost 6 bases and 4 bases, there was a span of 12 bases. Looked up from germline, CDR1 is KGHSH and CDR2 is LQKENI. The CDR3 sequence is 13 residues long. The CDR3 reads CASSYQGSTEAFF. CDR3 sequence (DNA): TGTGCCAGCTCGTATCAGGGGAGCACTGAAGCTTTCTTT.

V and J are TRBV10-1 and TRBJ1-1; D is possibly TRBD1 (5 bases). Germline assignment: CDR1 WNHNN and CDR2 SYGVQD (reference sequence). This CDR3 region has 12 residues. V shed 4 bases and J shed 5 bases, with 8 bases lying between them. This CDR3 reads CASSGGMTEAFF. DNA for the CDR3: TGCGCCAGCAGTGGGGGGATGACTGAAGCTTTCTTT.

The chain is built from TRBV24-1 and TRBJ1-4, with D possibly matching TRBD1 (5 bases). The germline CDR1 and CDR2 sequences are KGHDR and SFDVKD. The CDR3 covers 19 residues. V shed 4 bases and J shed 4 bases, with 24 bases lying between them. CDR3 sequence (DNA): TGTGCCACCAGTGAGTCCTATAGCCCCGGACACCTCAATAATGAAAAACTGTTTTTT. Its protein is CATSESYSPGHLNNEKLFF.

The chain has TRBV11-2 and TRBJ2-3; 8 nucleotides line up with TRBD1. The germline gives CDR1 SGHAT, CDR2 FQNNGV. The CDR3 has 16 residues. V lost 5 bases, J lost 3 bases, and 10 bases stayed unmatched. Written as DNA, the CDR3 is TGTGCCAGCAGCCGGAGCACAGGGGGATGGACAGATACGCAGTATTTT. This encodes CASSRSTGGWTDTQYF.

This chain links TRBV5-1 with TRBJ1-3; D unresolved. Per germline, CDR1 SGHRS and CDR2 YFSETQ. CDR3 length: 14 residues. Trimming stripped 4 bases from V and 6 bases from J, with 14 bases between. This chain's CDR3 is CASSTGRPENTIYF. The CDR3 nucleotides are TGCGCCAGCAGCACCGGACGACCAGAAAACACCATATATTTT.

The chain joins TRBV5-1 to TRBJ2-1; the D gene is possibly TRBD2 (6 bases). This CDR3 comprises 15 residues. CDR1 and CDR2 from the germline V gene are SGHRS and YFSETQ. The V and J ends lost 4 bases and 4 bases respectively, with 15 bases between them. CDR3 protein: CASSVTGLGYNEQFF. Here the CDR3 DNA reads TGCGCCAGCAGCGTTACGGGACTCGGATACAATGAGCAGTTCTTC.

The chain is built from TRBV3-1 (or the pseudogene TRBV3-2) and TRBJ1-1, with D uncertain. Trimming left V 1 base short and J 1 base short, with 7 bases between. Germline CDR1 is LGHDT and CDR2 is YNNKEL (reference sequence). The CDR3 consists of 14 residues. CDR3: CASSQASGNTEAFF. CDR3 DNA: TGTGCCAGCAGCCAAGCCTCCGGGAACACTGAAGCTTTCTTT.

This sequence joins TRBV5-4 and TRBJ1-1; 11 bases line up with TRBD1. Looked up from germline, CDR1 is SGHNT and CDR2 is YYREEE (reference sequence). This CDR3 is 15 amino acids long. The V segment lost 4 bases and the J segment 4 bases; nucleotides outside the gene matches: 6. The CDR3 nucleotides read TGTGCCAGCAGCATGGACAGGGGGCAGGGCACTGAAGCTTTCTTT. Amino acids: CASSMDRGQGTEAFF.

The CDR3 bases are TGTGCCAGCAGCATCGGGGGGCAGAACACTGAAGCTTTCTTT. This codes for CASSIGGQNTEAFF. This chain uses TRBV9 with TRBJ1-1; weak D call: TRBD1 (6 bases). The CDR3 contains 14 residues. CDR1 is SGDLS and CDR2 is YYNGEE in the germline V gene. Trimming took off 4 bases at V and 1 base at J, with 11 bases between the two ends.

V and J are TRBV7-9 and TRBJ2-5, with D tentatively TRBD1 (5 bases). This CDR3 has 14 residues. The germline CDR1 and CDR2 sequences are SEHNR and FQNEAQ (reference sequence). V gave up 1 base and J gave up 5 bases, with 11 bases separating them. The DNA of the CDR3 is TGTGCCAGCAGCTTAGGGGGCAGTCGGGAGACCCAGTACTTC. Its protein product is CASSLGGSRETQYF. The full variable domain, completed using reference TRBV7-9 and TRBJ2-5, is DTGVSQNPRHKITKRGQNVTFRCDPISEHNRLYWYRQTLGQGPEFLTYFQNEAQLEKSRLLSDRFSAERPKGSFSTLEIQRTEQGDSAMYLCASSLGGSRETQYFGPGTRLLVL.

The chain has TRBV5-6 and TRBJ2-2; 10 bases match TRBD2. CDR3 size: 15 residues. Trimming at V came to 0 bases and at J to 6 bases, leaving 2 bases not matched to a gene. Looked up from germline, CDR1 is SGHDT and CDR2 is YYEEEE. For the CDR3, the DNA is TGTGCCAGCAGCTTGGGACTAGCGGGCTCCGGGGAGCTGTTTTTT. It is translated as CASSLGLAGSGELFF.

The chain employs TRBV5-1 and TRBJ1-2; D unclear. The germline V and J ends were trimmed by 0 bases and 0 bases, with 6 bases remaining between them. The germline gives CDR1 SGHRS, CDR2 YFSETQ. This CDR3 contains 14 residues. The CDR3 nucleotides are TGCGCCAGCAGCTTGGAAGGAGCTAACTATGGCTACACCTTC. This encodes CASSLEGANYGYTF.

In the case of this clone: An end of the junction does not agree with germline; a read error may underlie this. The chain uses TRBV7-7 and TRBJ2-2; TRBD2 matches 9 bases. Looked up from germline, CDR1 is SSHAT and CDR2 is FNYEAQ (reference sequence). This CDR3 is 16 amino acids long. The CDR3 sequence is CASSSLAGANTGELFF. CDR3 bases: TGTGCTAGCAGCTCATTAGCGGGGGCGAACACCGGGGAGCTGTTTTTT.

The chain recombines TRBV19 with TRBJ2-2; 9 nucleotides align to TRBD2. V shed 7 bases and J 0 bases; nucleotides not matched to a gene: 18. The CDR3 sequence is 20 residues long. Germline CDR1 LNHDA, CDR2 SQIVND (reference sequence). The CDR3 DNA is TGTGCCAGTACTCAGGGTTATCTAGCGGGGTATATCGCGAACACCGGGGAGCTGTTTTTT. As protein: CASTQGYLAGYIANTGELFF.

The J gene is TRBJ2-7, the V gene TRBV21-1; whether TRBD2, the table's D call, matches the DNA was not checked. TRBV21-1 is designated a pseudogene. This CDR3 comprises 14 residues. The DNA of the CDR3 is TGTGCCAGCAGCCTCAACTATTTCACCTACGAGCAGTACTTC. Translating gives CASSLNYFTYEQYF.

The rearrangement uses TRBV29-1 and TRBJ1-1, with D maybe TRBD1 (5 bases). Germline V gives CDR1 SQVTM, CDR2 ANQGSEA. This CDR3 spans 13 amino acids. Trimming cost V 5 bases and J 2 bases, with 12 bases left between them. The CDR3 protein is CSVRGRANTEAFF. In DNA form, the CDR3 reads TGCAGCGTTCGGGGCAGGGCCAACACTGAAGCTTTCTTT.

The CDR3 DNA follows: TGTGCCTGGAGTATAGGGGCCGGGACCGGTCTGTATTTT. This encodes CAWSIGAGTGLYF. This chain links TRBV30 with TRBJ2-3; D may correspond to TRBD1 or TRBD2 (5 bases each). Looked up from germline, CDR1 is GTSNPN and CDR2 is SVGIG (reference sequence). Trimming stripped 2 bases from V and 14 bases from J, with 20 bases between. The CDR3 has 13 residues.

V usage is TRBV11-2 and J usage is TRBJ2-4; D gene unclear. The CDR3 length is 13 residues. Trimming pared 7 bases from V and 10 bases from J, leaving 17 bases between. Germline CDR1 and CDR2: SGHAT and FQNNGV. Here the CDR3 reads CASTLDRSAIQYF. DNA for the CDR3: TGTGCCAGCACTCTAGACCGGTCAGCGATTCAGTACTTC.

The V gene is TRBV10-3, the J gene TRBJ2-2, with no clear D. Germline CDR1 and CDR2: ENHRY and SYGVKD. Trimming pared 0 bases from V and 0 bases from J, leaving 8 bases between. CDR3 size: 16 residues. In DNA form, the CDR3 reads TGTGCCATCAGTGAGTCGGGCGGCGCGAACACCGGGGAGCTGTTTTTT. Translated: CAISESGGANTGELFF.

V and J are TRBV7-9 and TRBJ1-4; D gene ambiguous. This CDR3 contains 15 residues. The germline CDR1 and CDR2 sequences are SEHNR and FQNEAQ (reference sequence). The V end lost 1 base, the J end lost 8 bases, and 14 bases lay between the germline ends. CDR3 sequence: CASSLEGQNLEKLFF. CDR3 DNA sequence: TGTGCCAGCAGCTTAGAAGGGCAGAACCTAGAAAAACTGTTTTTT.

This clone has only one observation. The rearrangement links TRBV29-1 to TRBJ2-7, with D uncertain. The CDR3 sequence is 12 residues long. V was pared by 4 bases and J by 1 base, with 8 bases between. Germline assignment: CDR1 SQVTM and CDR2 ANQGSEA. CDR3 nucleotides: TGCAGCGTTGTAAGCGAGTCCTACGAGCAGTACTTC. Translated, it gives CSVVSESYEQYF.

The chain recombines TRBV5-4 with TRBJ2-3, with TRBD2 matching 12 bases. CDR3 length equals 15 residues. Per germline, CDR1 SGHNT and CDR2 YYREEE (reference sequence). After removal of 5 bases from V and 3 bases from J, the junction contained 4 bases not matched to a gene. The DNA for the CDR3 is TGTGCCAGCAGGCTAGCGGGAGGGAGTACAGATACGCAGTATTTT. It translates to CASRLAGGSTDTQYF.